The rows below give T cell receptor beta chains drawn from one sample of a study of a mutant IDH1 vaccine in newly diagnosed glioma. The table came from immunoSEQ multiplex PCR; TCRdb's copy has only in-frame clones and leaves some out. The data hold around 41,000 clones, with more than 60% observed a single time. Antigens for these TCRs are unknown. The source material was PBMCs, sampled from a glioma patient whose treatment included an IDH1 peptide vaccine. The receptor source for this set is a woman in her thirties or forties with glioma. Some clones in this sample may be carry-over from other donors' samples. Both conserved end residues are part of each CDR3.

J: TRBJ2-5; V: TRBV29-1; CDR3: CSVTREPGETQYF
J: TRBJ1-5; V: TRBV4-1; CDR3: CASSPDPTGENQPQHF
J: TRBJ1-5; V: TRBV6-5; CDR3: CASSGQQGQPQHF
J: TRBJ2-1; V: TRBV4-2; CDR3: CASSSGGTYNEQFF
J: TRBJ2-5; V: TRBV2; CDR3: CASQGGLRGSETQYF
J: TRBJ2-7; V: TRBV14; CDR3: CASSQLATYEQYF
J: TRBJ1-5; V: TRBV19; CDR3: CASSIGGNQPQHF
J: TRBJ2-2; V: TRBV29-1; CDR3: CSAKFATGELFF
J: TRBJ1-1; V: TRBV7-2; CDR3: CASSLARGTGGPEAFF
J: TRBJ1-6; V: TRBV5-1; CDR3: CASSPESGFGSPLHF
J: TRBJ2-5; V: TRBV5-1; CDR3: CASSFSGAIQETQYF
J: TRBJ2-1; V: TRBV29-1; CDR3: CSAPLLSGTYNEQFF
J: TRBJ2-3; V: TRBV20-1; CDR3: CSPPPADTQYF
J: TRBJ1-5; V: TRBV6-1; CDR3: CACAAYSNQPQHF
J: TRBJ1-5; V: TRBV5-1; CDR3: CASSTMGDQPQHF
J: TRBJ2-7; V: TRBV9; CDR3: CASSVAGQGAYEQYF
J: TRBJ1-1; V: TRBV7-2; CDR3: CASSLLTGFNSEAFF
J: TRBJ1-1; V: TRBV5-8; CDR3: CASRNRAYLKAFF
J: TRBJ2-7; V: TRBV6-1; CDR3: CASRPGTAGLEQYF
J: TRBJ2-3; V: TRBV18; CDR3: CASSPGGDTQYF
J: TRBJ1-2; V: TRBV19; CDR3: CASSIRGGTVTIGYTF
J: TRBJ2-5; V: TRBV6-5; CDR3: CASSSAGPTETQYF
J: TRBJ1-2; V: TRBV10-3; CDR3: CAIPRDSDPSVANYGYTF
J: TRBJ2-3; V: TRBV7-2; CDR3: CASSFGPGADTQYF
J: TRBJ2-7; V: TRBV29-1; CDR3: CSVALQGSSYEQYF
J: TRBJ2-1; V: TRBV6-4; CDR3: CASSTGTSGSHEQFF
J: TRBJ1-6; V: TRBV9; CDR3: CASTRGLGNSPLHF
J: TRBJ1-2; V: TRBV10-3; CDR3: CAISEGGGYGYTF
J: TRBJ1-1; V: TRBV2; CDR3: CASSAGGLEAFF
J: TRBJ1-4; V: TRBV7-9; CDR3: CASSFPTTNEKLFF
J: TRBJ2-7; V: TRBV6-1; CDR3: CATQTGINEQYF
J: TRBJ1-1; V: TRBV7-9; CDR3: CASSHTERGTNTEAFF
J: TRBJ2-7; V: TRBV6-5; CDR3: CASSQALGSHEQYF
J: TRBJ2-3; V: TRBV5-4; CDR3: CASSSSARGGTDTQYF
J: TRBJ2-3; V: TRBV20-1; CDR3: CSARQADTQYF
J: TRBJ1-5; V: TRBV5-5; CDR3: CASSREGRGDQPQHF
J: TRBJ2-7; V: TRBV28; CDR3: CASSSTGTSGYEQYF
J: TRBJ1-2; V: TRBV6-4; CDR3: CASRAGGGTF
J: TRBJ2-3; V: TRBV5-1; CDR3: CASSDALAGGSDTQYF
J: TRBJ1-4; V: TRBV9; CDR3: CASSILPEPNEKLFF
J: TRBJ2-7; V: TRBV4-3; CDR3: CASSRDGPGQVGEQYF
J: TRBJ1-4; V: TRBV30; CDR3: CAWRVQGAPNEKLFF
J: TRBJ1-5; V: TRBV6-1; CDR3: CASRQDRAFNQPQHF
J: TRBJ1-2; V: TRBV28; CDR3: CASSSSPGVRIGYTF
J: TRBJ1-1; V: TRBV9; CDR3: CASSVGGRADEAFF
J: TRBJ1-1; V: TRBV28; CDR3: CASSWTVERTEAFF
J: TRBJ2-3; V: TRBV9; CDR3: CASSAQRLAGGMSDTQYF
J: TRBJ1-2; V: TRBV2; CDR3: CASDVQGYGYTF
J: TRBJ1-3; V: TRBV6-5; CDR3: CASSYSEAASGNTIYF
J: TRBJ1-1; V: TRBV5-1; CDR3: CASSLEGLGQGGTEAFF